The 20 T cell receptor beta chains presented below share a single source sample, sequenced in a study of T-cell memory formation after mild COVID-19. Via MiXCR, TCRdb re-called the 5' RACE reads, giving one row per CDR3 protein. The table shows about 350,000 distinct CDR3 sequences, with roughly 13% occurring only once. The sequenced sample was PBMCs or a T cell subset sorted from them (not recorded which). The origin of the receptors is a man aged 18 to 29 who had mild COVID-19 (a few samples of this study predate the infection). Cell type and time point are not known.

The chain links TRBV4-1 to TRBJ2-7; 10 bases map to TRBD2. From germline, CDR1 is MGHRA and CDR2 YSYEKL. V gave up 1 base and J gave up 3 bases; unmatched junction bases: 3. The length of the CDR3 is 15 residues. The CDR3 is CASSQVLAGDYEQYF. CDR3 DNA: TGCGCCAGCAGCCAAGTGCTAGCGGGAGACTACGAGCAGTACTTC.

The sample holds a few counts of this clonotype. The gene calls are TRBV7-2 and TRBJ1-3; D remains ambiguous. Per germline, CDR1 SGHTA and CDR2 FQGNSA. Trimming cost V 5 bases and J 5 bases, with 16 bases left between them. CDR3 size: 15 residues. CDR3 sequence: CASSPNAIPRNTIYF. Here the CDR3 DNA reads TGTGCCAGCAGCCCGAACGCCATACCAAGAAACACCATATATTTT.

There are a few counts of this clonotype. The chain recombines TRBV6-5 with TRBJ2-3; 10 positions match TRBD2. This CDR3 comprises 15 residues. Germline loops: CDR1 MNHEY, CDR2 SVGAGI. J lost 5 bases, V lost 0 bases, and 2 bases had no gene match. This CDR3 reads CASSYSGTSEDTQYF. CDR3 nucleotide sequence: TGTGCCAGCAGTTACTCCGGGACTAGCGAAGATACGCAGTATTTT.

This clonotype came up many times. The chain joins TRBV9 to TRBJ2-5; no definite D call. V was trimmed by 0 bases and J by 4 bases, leaving 7 bases between them. CDR3 length equals 13 residues. The germline V gene encodes CDR1 SGDLS and CDR2 YYNGEE. CDR3 sequence: CASSVVPGETQYF. CDR3 in DNA: TGTGCCAGCAGCGTAGTCCCGGGAGAGACCCAGTACTTC.

The chain joins TRBV28 to TRBJ2-2, with unresolved D. The CDR3 has 16 residues. From germline, CDR1 is MDHEN and CDR2 SYDVKM. Trimming removed 2 bases at V and 1 base at J, with 11 bases between. This CDR3 reads CASSLPQIGNTGELFF. CDR3 DNA: TGTGCCAGCAGTTTACCCCAGATAGGGAACACCGGGGAGCTGTTTTTT.

In its sample, this clonotype was seen a few times. The chain links TRBV5-1 to TRBJ1-3; D unresolved. CDR1 SGHRS and CDR2 YFSETQ come from the germline V gene. The V gene lost 3 bases and the J gene lost 0 bases, with 7 bases spanning the gap. This CDR3 contains 14 residues. Written as DNA, the CDR3 is TGCGCCAGCAGCTCGGGAAGCTCTGGAAACACCATATATTTT. Residues: CASSSGSSGNTIYF.

This sequence joins TRBV29-1 and TRBJ2-2; D not resolved. The V end lost 6 bases, the J end lost 8 bases, and 10 bases lay between the germline ends. CDR1 SQVTM and CDR2 ANQGSEA come from the germline V gene. The CDR3 loop spans 11 amino acids. CDR3: CSVPWKGELFF. The CDR3 DNA sequence: TGCAGCGTCCCTTGGAAGGGGGAGCTGTTTTTT.

The table lists this clonotype with many counts. The chain carries TRBV20-1 and TRBJ2-7; 9 nucleotides align to TRBD1. The CDR3 is 13 amino acids. Germline V gene data show CDR1 as DFQATT and CDR2 as SNEGSKA (reference sequence). Trimming at V came to 7 bases and at J to 5 bases, leaving 9 bases not matched to a gene. CDR3 sequence (DNA): TGCAGTGTATCGGGACAGGGAAAGGACGAGCAGTACGTC. This sequence encodes CSVSGQGKDEQYV.

The rearrangement uses TRBV10-1 and TRBJ2-3; the D gene could be TRBD1 or TRBD2 (6 bases each). The CDR3 contains 16 residues. Trimming shortened V by 5 bases and J by 2 bases, and 17 bases separated the two germline ends. CDR1 WNHNN and CDR2 SYGVQD come from the germline V gene (reference sequence). The CDR3 reads CASSPERGAITDTQYF. The DNA of the CDR3 is TGCGCCAGCAGTCCAGAGAGGGGGGCCATCACAGATACGCAGTATTTT.

The genes are TRBV12-5 and TRBJ2-2, with D hard to call. CDR1 and CDR2 from the germline V gene are LGHNT and FRNRAP. V lost 0 bases to trimming and J lost 4 bases, with 9 bases between them. The CDR3 totals 15 residues. This CDR3 reads CASGLVLDGTGELFF. The CDR3 DNA follows: TGTGCTAGTGGTTTGGTATTGGACGGCACCGGGGAGCTGTTTTTT.

This clonotype has only a few counts. The V and J genes are TRBV6-5 and TRBJ2-3; 7 bases map to TRBD2. This CDR3 is 15 amino acids long. V shed 3 bases and J 2 bases; nucleotides not matched to a gene: 5. Per the germline V gene, CDR1 is MNHEY and CDR2 is SVGAGI. CDR3 loop: CASSYSAGDTDTQYF. The CDR3 bases are TGTGCCAGCAGTTATAGCGCGGGGGACACAGATACGCAGTATTTT.

The chain couples TRBV6-5 to TRBJ2-7, with 14 bases identical to TRBD2. The CDR3 is 17 amino acids. CDR1 is MNHEY, CDR2 SVGAGI, per germline. With 6 bases clipped from V and 0 bases from J, the junction kept 7 bases outside the gene matches. This chain's CDR3 is CASRPGLAGDLSYEQYF. In DNA form, the CDR3 reads TGTGCCAGCAGACCGGGACTAGCGGGAGATCTCTCCTACGAGCAGTACTTC.

The rearrangement links TRBV12-3 or TRBV12-4 to TRBJ2-1; TRBD2 aligns across 7 bases. The CDR3 is 15 amino acids. V lost 7 bases to trimming and J lost 2 bases; unmatched junction nucleotides: 8. CDR3 nucleotides: TGTGCCAGCACCGTATTAAGCGGGGCCTACAATGAGCAGTTCTTC. Encoded protein: CASTVLSGAYNEQFF.

This clonotype was counted ten times or more. The gene calls are TRBV5-1 and TRBJ1-4, with D perhaps TRBD1 (5 bases). This CDR3 contains 16 residues. Trimming left V 0 bases short and J 3 bases short, with 12 bases between. Germline values: CDR1 SGHRS, CDR2 YFSETQ. Here the CDR3 reads CASSLGLRDANEKLFF. The CDR3 nucleotides read TGCGCCAGCAGCTTGGGGCTCCGGGACGCTAATGAAAAACTGTTTTTT. Full variable domain (outside the CDR3, taken from reference TRBV5-1 and TRBJ1-4): KAGVTQTPRYLIKTRGQQVTLSCSPISGHRSVSWYQQTPGQGLQFLFEYFSETQRNKGNFPGRFSGRQFSNSRSEMNVSTLELGDSALYLCASSLGLRDANEKLFFGSGTQLSVL.

This clonotype was observed a few times. V is TRBV6-2 or TRBV6-3 and J is TRBJ1-1; TRBD1 might be the D (6 bases). The CDR3 spans 15 residues. The V gene lost 7 bases and the J gene lost 0 bases, with 15 bases spanning the gap. Germline CDR1 reads MNHEY; CDR2 reads SVGEGT. CDR3 DNA sequence: TGTGCCAGCACCACCCCACAGGGTTTGAACACTGAAGCTTTCTTT. Its protein product is CASTTPQGLNTEAFF.

This clonotype was counted many times. This chain links TRBV6-5 with TRBJ1-1; tentatively, D is TRBD1 (6 bases). V was pared by 0 bases and J by 5 bases, with 19 bases between. Germline CDR1 MNHEY, CDR2 SVGAGI. The CDR3 consists of 17 residues. CDR3 in amino acids: CASSYSFSGGTMTEAFF. In DNA form, the CDR3 reads TGTGCCAGCAGTTACTCGTTTAGTGGTGGGACAATGACTGAAGCTTTCTTT.

This clonotype has more than one count but fewer than ten. The gene calls are TRBV4-3 and TRBJ1-2; D is undetermined. The CDR3 is 13 residues long. In germline, CDR1 is LGHNA, CDR2 YSLEER. Trimming removed 0 bases at V and 2 bases at J, with 4 bases between. The DNA for the CDR3 is TGCGCCAGCAGCCAAGACCTAAACTATGGCTACACCTTC. This translates into CASSQDLNYGYTF.

CDR3 sequence: CASTDAGGLLSGANVLTF. The CDR3 nucleotides read TGTGCCAGCACCGACGCGGGGGGCCTTCTTTCTGGGGCCAACGTCCTGACTTTC. The chain links TRBV11-1 to TRBJ2-6; 8 nucleotides align to TRBD2. V dropped 7 bases and J dropped 1; count of bases not matched to a gene: 12. The CDR3 length is 18 residues. Per the germline V gene, CDR1 is SGHAT and CDR2 is FQDESV (reference sequence).

The gene calls are TRBV11-3 and TRBJ2-1, with D possibly being TRBD2 (5 bases). Trimming pared 2 bases from V and 9 bases from J, leaving 14 bases between. The CDR3 extends over 14 amino acids. Germline V lookup: CDR1 SGHNT, CDR2 YENEEA. CDR3 DNA: TGTGCCAGCAGCTTAAGGCCGGCGGGTGTTGAGCAGTTCTTC. It specifies CASSLRPAGVEQFF.

The V and J genes are TRBV2 and TRBJ2-3, with a possible D match to TRBD2 (6 bases). V shed 7 bases and J shed 5 bases, with 16 bases lying between them. CDR3 size: 14 residues. The germline V gene has CDR1 SNHLY and CDR2 FYNNEI. CDR3 DNA sequence: TGTGCCAGCAACCTAGCGTCAATTGTAGATACGCAGTATTTT. Protein product: CASNLASIVDTQYF.